This TCR beta chain came from a study of shared clonotypes between healthy human individuals. Study-wide results and caveats: Measured sharing among donors was expected to vary with sequencing depth.

Trimming removed 5 bases from V and 0 bases from J; junction bases left unmatched: 2. The germline gives CDR1 KGHSH, CDR2 LQKENI. This CDR3 is 14 amino acids long. Each subset's genomic DNA was split evenly across several immunoSEQ plates. The input for sorted-subset replicate PCRs was 150 to 200 ng DNA, about 30,000 T cell genomes. Clones were sequenced by immunoSEQ multiplex PCR, and TCRdb holds only the in-frame ones, with some missing. The table includes 2.5 million or so clones, roughly nine tenths detected once. With respect to this clone: Antigen unknown.

Sequencing was done on a sample of naive CD4+ T cells sorted from blood. Subset: CD45RA+ positively selected. The rearrangement joins TRBV18 to TRBJ2-7; 9 bases line up with TRBD1. The TCR was taken from a man between 18 and 35 years old in good health. The CDR3 protein is CASSTTGGSYEQYF. The CDR3 DNA sequence: TGTGCCAGCTCAACGACAGGGGGCTCCTACGAGCAGTACTTC.